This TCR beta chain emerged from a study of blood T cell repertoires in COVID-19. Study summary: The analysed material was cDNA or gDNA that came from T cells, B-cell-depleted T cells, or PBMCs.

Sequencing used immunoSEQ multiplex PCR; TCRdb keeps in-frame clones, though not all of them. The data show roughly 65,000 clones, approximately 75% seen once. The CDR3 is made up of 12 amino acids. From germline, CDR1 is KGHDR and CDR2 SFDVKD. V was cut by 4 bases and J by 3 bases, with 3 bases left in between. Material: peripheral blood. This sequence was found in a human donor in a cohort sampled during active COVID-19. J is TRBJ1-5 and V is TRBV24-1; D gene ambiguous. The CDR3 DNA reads TGTGCCACCAGTGAACACAATCAGCCCCAGCATTTT. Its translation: CATSEHNQPQHF.